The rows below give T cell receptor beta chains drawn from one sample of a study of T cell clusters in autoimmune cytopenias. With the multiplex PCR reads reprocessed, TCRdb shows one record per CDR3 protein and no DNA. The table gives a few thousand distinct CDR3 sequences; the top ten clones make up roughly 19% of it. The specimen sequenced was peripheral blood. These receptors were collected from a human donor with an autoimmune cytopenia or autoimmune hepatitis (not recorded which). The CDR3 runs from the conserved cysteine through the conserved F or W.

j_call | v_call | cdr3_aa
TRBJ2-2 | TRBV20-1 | CSARVSNTGELFF
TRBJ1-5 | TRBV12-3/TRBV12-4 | CASSPFGGISNQPQHF
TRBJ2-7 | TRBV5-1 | CASSSTGLQSRNSYEQYF
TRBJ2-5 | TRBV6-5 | CASPTGEQETQYF
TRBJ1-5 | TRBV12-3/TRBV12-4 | CASSLGTYQPQHF
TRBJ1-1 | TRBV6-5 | CASSYLGGGEAFF